This T cell receptor (beta chain) was found in a study of identical twins. Notes on the study in general: The degree of excess twin sharing was weaker in beta out-of-frame sequences. Abundant beta clonotypes from cord blood bore fewer insertions; memory repertoires lacked this pattern. Sequences that were out-of-frame, alpha and twin-shared displayed an excess of low generation probability. The authors drew conclusions from cross-sectional statistical analysis rather than following the same donors.

TCRdb analysed the 5' RACE reads with MiXCR anew, one entry per CDR3 protein. The table shows some 630,000 distinct CDR3 sequences, with around 7.5% occurring only once. Ten or more counts support this clonotype. Its antigen is still unknown. In addition, the sample was reused for a study of yellow fever vaccine responses in identical twins.

Input material: PBMCs. The clonotype originates from a woman between 18 and 29 years old in good health.

The CDR3 region is CASSPASYNEQFF. In nucleotides, the CDR3 is TGTGCCAGCAGCCCGGCCTCCTACAATGAGCAGTTCTTC. V gene TRBV5-4 combines with J gene TRBJ2-1; no reliable D call. The CDR3 totals 13 residues. Germline V lookup: CDR1 SGHNT, CDR2 YYREEE (reference sequence). V lost 4 bases and J 0 bases, leaving 5 bases between the germline ends. Supplemented by reference TRBV5-4 and TRBJ2-1, the full variable domain reads ETGVTQSPTHLIKTRGQQVTLRCSSQSGHNTVSWYQQALGQGPQFIFQYYREEENGRGNFPPRFSGLQFPNYSSELNVNALELDDSALYLCASSPASYNEQFFGPGTRLTVL.